This TCR beta chain was captured by sequencing in a study of CD8 T cells in Susac syndrome. Regarding the study as a whole: It was acknowledged in the study that its TCR sequencing and HLA analysis involved a relatively small number of individuals.

This CDR3 spans 15 amino acids. V lost 6 bases, J lost 1 base, and 10 bases stayed unmatched. CDR1 and CDR2 from the germline V gene are SQVTM and ANQGSEA. As to this clonotype: Its antigen is undetermined.

Sequencing of TCR beta was carried out in blood CD8+ and CD4+ T cells. Healthy donors were controls matched for age and sex. Reverse transcription used roughly 0.45 to 1 ug RNA and random hexamers. Amplification of the TCR beta CDR3 was carried out by immunoSEQ multiplex PCR, which spanned a total of 54 Vbeta and 13 Jbeta segments. One entry per CDR3 protein results from TCRdb running MiXCR on the immunoSEQ multiplex PCR reads. This sample has more than 20,000 distinct CDR3 sequences, with about 92% found just once. This TCR was sampled from a human donor in good health. The chain is built from TRBV29-1 and TRBJ2-7, with 9 nucleotides matching TRBD1. The sequenced sample consisted of CD8+ T cells from PBMCs. The CDR3 reads CSVGSGTGLSYEQYF. Written as DNA, the CDR3 is TGCAGCGTCGGGAGTGGGACAGGGCTTTCCTACGAGCAGTACTTC.